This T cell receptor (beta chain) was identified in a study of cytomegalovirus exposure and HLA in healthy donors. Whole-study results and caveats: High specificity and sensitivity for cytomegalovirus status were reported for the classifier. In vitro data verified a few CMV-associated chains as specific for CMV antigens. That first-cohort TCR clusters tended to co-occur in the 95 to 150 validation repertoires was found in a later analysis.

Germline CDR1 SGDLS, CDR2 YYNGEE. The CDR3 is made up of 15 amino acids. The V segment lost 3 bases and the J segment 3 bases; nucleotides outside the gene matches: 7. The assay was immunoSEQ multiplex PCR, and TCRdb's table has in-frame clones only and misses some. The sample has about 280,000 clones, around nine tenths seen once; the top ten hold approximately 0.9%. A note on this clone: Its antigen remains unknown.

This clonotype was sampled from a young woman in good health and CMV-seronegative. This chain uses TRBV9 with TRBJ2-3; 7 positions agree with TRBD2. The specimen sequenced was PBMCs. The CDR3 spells CASSARAGETDTQYF. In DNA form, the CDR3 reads TGTGCCAGCAGCGCCAGGGCGGGAGAAACAGATACGCAGTATTTT.